Following are 18 T cell receptor beta chains from one sample sequenced in a study of blood T cell repertoires in COVID-19. Libraries were prepared by immunoSEQ multiplex PCR; TCRdb keeps only in-frame clonotypes and omits some of them. The sample includes fewer than 70,000 clones, 60% to 85% seen only once; the top ten take roughly 5%. The specimen sequenced was peripheral blood. The receptors were sampled from a human donor in a cohort sampled during active COVID-19.

The CDR3 loop is CASSLGQGRRNEQFF. The CDR3 coding sequence is TGTGCCAGCAGCCTTGGACAGGGAAGACGCAATGAGCAGTTCTTC. The chain has TRBV3-1 (or the pseudogene TRBV3-2) and TRBJ2-1; 8 nucleotides align to TRBD1. This CDR3 has 15 amino acids. Trimming took 4 bases from V and 6 from J; bases not matched to a gene: 8. The germline CDR1 and CDR2 sequences are LGHDT and YNNKEL (reference sequence).

This clone was detected many times. V usage is TRBV7-9 and J usage is TRBJ2-7; TRBD2 is a possible D gene (5 bases). V lost 4 bases and J lost 2, with 6 bases in between. Germline V gene lookup returns CDR1 SEHNR and CDR2 FQNEAQ (reference sequence). This CDR3 comprises 12 residues. The CDR3 nucleotides read TGTGCCAGCAGCTCCGGGACCTACGAGCAGTACTTC. Encoded protein: CASSSGTYEQYF.

By proportion, this clone is medium-sized. V usage is TRBV27 and J usage is TRBJ1-1; TRBD1 is a possible D gene (6 bases). This CDR3 region has 13 residues. V lost 5 bases, J lost 7 bases, and 14 bases lay in between. Germline V gene lookup returns CDR1 MNHEY and CDR2 SMNVEV (reference sequence). CDR3 DNA sequence: TGTGCCAGCAGTAAAAAGGTGACAGGTGAAGCTTTCTTT. Protein sequence: CASSKKVTGEAFF.

For this clone: A much larger clone is a single base away; this may be a read error. This sequence joins TRBV7-2 and TRBJ2-5; a weak D match, TRBD1 (6 bases). The germline V and J ends were trimmed by 5 bases and 4 bases, with 20 bases remaining between them. Germline-derived CDR1 and CDR2 are SGHTA and FQGNSA. The CDR3 sequence is 16 residues long. The CDR3 region has the DNA TGTGCCAGCAGCCCGAGATGGGCGAGAGGGGGAGAGACCCAGTACTTC. Translating it yields CASSPRWARGGETQYF.

This clone has a single count. The chain combines TRBV7-2 with TRBJ2-7; 7 bases match TRBD2. Germline CDR1 SGHTA, CDR2 FQGNSA. Trimming at V came to 1 base and at J to 5 bases, leaving 5 bases not matched to a gene. The CDR3 contains 14 residues. Here the CDR3 DNA reads TGTGCCAGCAGCTTAGGCGGGAGTCTCCACGAGCAGTACTTC. Protein sequence: CASSLGGSLHEQYF.

The rearrangement uses TRBV30 and TRBJ2-7; no reliable D call. Trimming stripped 1 base from V and 3 bases from J, with 22 bases between. Germline V lookup: CDR1 GTSNPN, CDR2 SVGIG (reference sequence). CDR3 length equals 17 residues. CDR3: CAWSAHGASLLLYEQYF. The CDR3 coding sequence is TGTGCCTGGAGTGCCCATGGAGCCAGCCTCTTACTCTACGAGCAGTACTTC. The full variable domain, with the rest looked up from reference TRBV30 and TRBJ2-7, is SQTIHQWPATLVQPVGSPLSLECTVEGTSNPNLYWYRQAAGRGLQLLFYSVGIGQISSEVPQNLSASRPQDRQFILSSKKLLLSDSGFYLCAWSAHGASLLLYEQYFGPGTRLTVT.

The chain has TRBV25-1 and TRBJ1-1, with D tentatively TRBD1 (6 bases). CDR1 and CDR2 from the germline V gene are MGHDK and SYGVNS. The CDR3 is 15 residues long. Trimming removed 1 base at V and 6 bases at J, with 15 bases between. CDR3 sequence: CASSESYRDLAEAFF. For the CDR3, the DNA is TGTGCCAGCAGTGAATCCTACAGGGATCTCGCTGAAGCTTTCTTT.

A word on this clone: This sample also contains other DNA sequences that code for the same CDR3. V gene TRBV9 combines with J gene TRBJ2-7; D unclear. CDR3 length: 14 residues. Trimming took 0 bases from V and 0 from J, leaving 7 bases between them. CDR1 SGDLS and CDR2 YYNGEE come from the germline V gene. The CDR3 region has the DNA TGTGCCAGCAGCGTAGGTGGCAGCTCCTACGAGCAGTACTTC. It translates to CASSVGGSSYEQYF.

The rearrangement joins TRBV2 to TRBJ2-7; TRBD1 might be the D (6 bases). CDR3 size: 15 residues. The germline CDR1 and CDR2 sequences are SNHLY and FYNNEI. The ends were cut back, 4 bases at V and 7 bases at J, with 20 bases in the middle. CDR3 DNA: TGTGCCAGCAGTGGGACAGTTCAGGTCTCGCGGGAGCAGTACTTC. Protein: CASSGTVQVSREQYF.

This clone has a single count. The chain links TRBV6-2 or TRBV6-3 to TRBJ2-7, with D unresolved. There are 16 residues in the CDR3. The germline V gene has CDR1 MNHEY and CDR2 SVGEGT. Trimming took off 0 bases at V and 3 bases at J, with 15 bases between the two ends. The CDR3 sequence is CASSYSSIIVDYEQYF. In DNA, the CDR3 is TGTGCCAGCAGTTACTCGAGTATAATAGTTGACTACGAGCAGTACTTC.

CDR3 sequence: CASSSHGRLSYEQYF. CDR3 nucleotide sequence: TGTGCCAGCAGTTCCCACGGGAGGCTCTCCTACGAGCAGTACTTC. The chain links TRBV28 to TRBJ2-7, with 7 nucleotides matching TRBD2. Germline V gene sequence: CDR1 MDHEN, CDR2 SYDVKM. This CDR3 has 15 amino acids. Germline trimming cut 4 bases from V and 0 bases from J; bases unmatched to any gene: 6.

J is TRBJ2-7 and V is TRBV5-6; TRBD1 aligns across 10 bases. The germline gives CDR1 SGHDT, CDR2 YYEEEE. CDR3 length equals 15 residues. The trim removed 6 bases at V and 5 bases at J, leaving 11 bases unmatched. The CDR3 here is CASTLGGTGVNEQYF. The CDR3 coding sequence is TGTGCCAGCACCCTCGGGGGGACAGGGGTCAACGAGCAGTACTTC.

CDR3 in DNA: TGTGCCAGCAGTGAACCCCCCAGGGTGGAAGATGGCTACACCTTC. The encoded protein is CASSEPPRVEDGYTF. J is TRBJ1-2 and V is TRBV6-1; the D gene is possibly TRBD1 (5 bases). Germline loops: CDR1 MNHNS, CDR2 SASEGT. The CDR3 runs 15 residues. The ends were cut back, 2 bases at V and 6 bases at J, with 16 bases in the middle.

The CDR3 nucleotides read TGTGCCAGTAGTATCAGGGATATGAACACTGAAGCTTTCTTT. Protein: CASSIRDMNTEAFF. This chain uses TRBV19 with TRBJ1-1, with TRBD1 as a possible D gene (5 bases). CDR3 size: 14 residues. Trimming took off 3 bases at V and 0 bases at J, with 8 bases between the two ends. CDR1 is LNHDA, CDR2 SQIVND, per germline (reference sequence).

This clone was seen a single time. J is TRBJ1-3 and V is TRBV28; no firm D call. V lost 11 bases and J 0 bases, leaving 11 bases between the germline ends. Germline lookup yields CDR1 MDHEN and CDR2 SYDVKM. The CDR3 is 13 amino acids. The CDR3 is CASCRGSGNTIYF. Here the CDR3 DNA reads TGTGCCTCCTGTCGGGGCTCTGGAAACACCATATATTTT.

The rearrangement joins TRBV5-6 to TRBJ2-7, with 8 nucleotides matching TRBD1. This CDR3 has 15 amino acids. Germline CDR1 and CDR2: SGHDT and YYEEEE. V was pared by 6 bases and J by 0 bases, with 8 bases of the junction left unmatched. The DNA of the CDR3 is TGTGCCAGCACCCATCGTGGACAGGGCTCCTACGAGCAGTACTTC. Its translation is CASTHRGQGSYEQYF. The full variable domain, rest sourced from reference TRBV5-6 and TRBJ2-7, is DAGVTQSPTHLIKTRGQQVTLRCSPKSGHDTVSWYQQALGQGPQFIFQYYEEEERQRGNFPDRFSGHQFPNYSSELNVNALLLGDSALYLCASTHRGQGSYEQYFGPGTRLTVT.

The chain uses TRBV6-5 and TRBJ2-7, with a tentative D call TRBD2 (6 bases). The V gene lost 6 bases and the J gene lost 8 bases, with 20 bases spanning the gap. The CDR3 totals 14 residues. The germline V gene encodes CDR1 MNHEY and CDR2 SVGAGI. The CDR3 here is CASRRGSEVGQQYF. As DNA, the CDR3 is TGTGCCAGCAGACGGGGGAGCGAGGTGGGGCAGCAGTACTTC.

The J gene is TRBJ1-1, the V gene TRBV5-1; 7 bases are shared with TRBD1. This CDR3 spans 15 amino acids. J gave up 1 base and V 3 bases, and 6 bases lay outside the gene matches. Germline CDR1 SGHRS, CDR2 YFSETQ. This CDR3 reads CASSYAGGRNTEAFF. As DNA, the CDR3 is TGCGCCAGCAGCTACGCAGGGGGTCGGAACACTGAAGCTTTCTTT.